The 2 T cell receptor beta chains given below trace back to one sample, sequenced in a study of T-cell reconstitution after alpha-beta-depleted transplantation in children. Library preparation (for TCRbeta) was performed with unique molecular identifiers. TCRdb re-called the PCR reads with MiXCR, one entry per CDR3 protein. The top ten clones hold less than 4% of a sample with about 540,000 distinct CDR3 sequences, around 17% of them seen once. Sequences were derived from PBMCs from the stem cell graft donor, sampled from the stem cell graft. These receptors were taken from a human donor who donated a stem cell graft to a child with acute lymphoblastic leukemia.

In this sample, this clonotype turned up a few times. The CDR3 bases are TGTGCCAGCAGTTTCTGGGTAACCGGGGAGCTGTTTTTT. Protein: CASSFWVTGELFF. The chain uses TRBV12-3 or TRBV12-4 and TRBJ2-2, with D hard to call. The CDR3 totals 13 residues. V was clipped by 3 bases and J by 5 bases, with 7 bases between them.

This clonotype appeared a few times. This chain connects TRBV6-6 to TRBJ2-1; D not resolved. The CDR3 contains 12 residues. The germline V gene encodes CDR1 MNHNY and CDR2 SVGAGI (reference sequence). The V and J ends lost 2 bases and 8 bases respectively, with 7 bases between them. The CDR3 is CASSYGVYEQFF. For the CDR3, the DNA is TGTGCCAGCAGTTACGGTGTCTATGAGCAGTTCTTC.